Below are 5 T cell receptor beta chains sequenced from a single sample in a study of tumor-infiltrating lymphocytes in localized non-small cell lung cancer. Only in-frame clones appear in the TCRdb table, and some are missing; sequencing was by immunoSEQ multiplex PCR. The data hold 6,000 or so clones, with approximately 66% observed a single time. The sequenced material came from uninvolved lung tissue not adjacent to the tumor. All receptors come from a human donor with non-small cell lung cancer.

The sample holds one count of this clone. The rearrangement uses TRBV11-2 and TRBJ2-7; perhaps TRBD1 as D (6 bases). The germline V and J ends were trimmed by 1 base and 1 base, with 8 bases remaining between them. CDR3 length equals 14 residues. Germline CDR1 is SGHAT and CDR2 is FQNNGV. CDR3 coding DNA: TGTGCCAGCAGCTTAGGAACAGGGTCCTACGAGCAGTACTTC. It yields the protein CASSLGTGSYEQYF. The variable domain in full, with the rest retrieved from reference TRBV11-2 and TRBJ2-7, is EAGVAQSPRYKIIEKRQSVAFWCNPISGHATLYWYQQILGQGPKLLIQFQNNGVVDDSQLPKDRFSAERLKGVDSTLKIQPAKLEDSAVYLCASSLGTGSYEQYFGPGTRLTVT.

The V gene is TRBV6-5, the J gene TRBJ2-7; TRBD1 is a possible D gene (6 bases). The V gene lost 6 bases and the J gene lost 2 bases, with 14 bases spanning the gap. Germline V gene lookup returns CDR1 MNHEY and CDR2 SVGAGI. The CDR3 has 14 residues. The chain's CDR3 is CASRTSGTPYEQYF. The CDR3 DNA reads as TGTGCCAGCAGGACATCCGGGACACCCTACGAGCAGTACTTC.

CDR3 protein: CASTLPALPNYGYTF. CDR3 sequence (DNA): TGTGCCAGTACTTTACCCGCGCTCCCTAACTATGGCTACACCTTC. This chain joins TRBV19 and TRBJ1-2; D is unclear. Germline CDR1 reads LNHDA; CDR2 reads SQIVND (reference sequence). With 7 bases removed from V and 0 bases from J, the gap between germline ends came to 15 bases. The CDR3 totals 15 residues.

This chain connects TRBV5-6 to TRBJ2-7; the D gene is possibly TRBD2 (6 bases). Germline V gene sequence: CDR1 SGHDT, CDR2 YYEEEE. Trimming cost V 1 base and J 9 bases, with 17 bases left between them. CDR3 length equals 14 residues. The CDR3 DNA sequence: TGTGCCAGCAGCTTGAGGGACTCCCAAAGGTGGCAGTACTTC. It translates to CASSLRDSQRWQYF.

The rearrangement joins TRBV4-1 to TRBJ1-1; D uncertain. This CDR3 has 13 amino acids. CDR1 and CDR2 (germline): MGHRA, YSYEKL. V was pared by 3 bases and J by 11 bases, with 16 bases between. As DNA, the CDR3 is TGCGCCAGCAGCCATCCCGGGTTAGGGCCGGCTTTCTTT. Residues: CASSHPGLGPAFF.